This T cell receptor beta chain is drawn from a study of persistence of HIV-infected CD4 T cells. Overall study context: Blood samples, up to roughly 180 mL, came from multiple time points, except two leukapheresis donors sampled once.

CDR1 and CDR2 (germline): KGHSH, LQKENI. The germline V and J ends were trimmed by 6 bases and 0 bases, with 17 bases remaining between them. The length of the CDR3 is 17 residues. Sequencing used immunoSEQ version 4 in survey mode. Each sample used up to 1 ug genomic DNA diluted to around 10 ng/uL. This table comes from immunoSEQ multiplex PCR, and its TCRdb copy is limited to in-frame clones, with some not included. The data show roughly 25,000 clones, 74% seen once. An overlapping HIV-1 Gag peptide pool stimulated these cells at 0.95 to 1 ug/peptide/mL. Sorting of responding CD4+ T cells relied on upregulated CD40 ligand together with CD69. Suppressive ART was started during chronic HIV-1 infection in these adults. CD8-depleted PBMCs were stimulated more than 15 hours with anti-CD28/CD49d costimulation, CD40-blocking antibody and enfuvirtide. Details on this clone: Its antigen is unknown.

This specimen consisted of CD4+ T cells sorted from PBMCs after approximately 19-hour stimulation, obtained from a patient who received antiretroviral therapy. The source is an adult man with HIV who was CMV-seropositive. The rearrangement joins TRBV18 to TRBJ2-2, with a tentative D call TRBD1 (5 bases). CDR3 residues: CASSPQSGSSNTGELFF. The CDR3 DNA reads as TGTGCCAGCTCTCCTCAGTCAGGGTCCTCGAACACCGGGGAGCTGTTTTTT.